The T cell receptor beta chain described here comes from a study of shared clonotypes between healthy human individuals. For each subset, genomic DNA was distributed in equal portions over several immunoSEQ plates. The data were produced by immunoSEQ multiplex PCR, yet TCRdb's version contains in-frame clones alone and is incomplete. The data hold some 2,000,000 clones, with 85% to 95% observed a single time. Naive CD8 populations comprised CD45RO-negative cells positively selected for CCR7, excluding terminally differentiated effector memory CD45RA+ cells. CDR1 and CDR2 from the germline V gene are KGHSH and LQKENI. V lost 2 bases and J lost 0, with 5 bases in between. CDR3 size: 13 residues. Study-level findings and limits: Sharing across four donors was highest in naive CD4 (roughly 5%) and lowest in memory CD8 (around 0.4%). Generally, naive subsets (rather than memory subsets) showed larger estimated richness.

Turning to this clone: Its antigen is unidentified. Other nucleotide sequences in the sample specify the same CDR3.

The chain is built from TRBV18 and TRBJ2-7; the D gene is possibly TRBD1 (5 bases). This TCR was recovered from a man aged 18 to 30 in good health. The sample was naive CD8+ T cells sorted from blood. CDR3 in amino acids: CASSPGHSYEQYF. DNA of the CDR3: TGTGCCAGCTCACCAGGACACTCCTACGAGCAGTACTTC.